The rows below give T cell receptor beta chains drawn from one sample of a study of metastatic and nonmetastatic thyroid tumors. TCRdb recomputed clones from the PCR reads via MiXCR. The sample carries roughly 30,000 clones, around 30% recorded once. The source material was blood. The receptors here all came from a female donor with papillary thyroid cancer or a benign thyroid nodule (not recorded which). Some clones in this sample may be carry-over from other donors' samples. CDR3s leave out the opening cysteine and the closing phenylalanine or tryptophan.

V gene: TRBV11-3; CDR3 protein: ASSPRDSLDTQY
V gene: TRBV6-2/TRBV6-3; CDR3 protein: ASRKTGGYEEF
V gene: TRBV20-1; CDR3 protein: SALRITGYEQY
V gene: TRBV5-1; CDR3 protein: ASSMTSGMIGDTQY
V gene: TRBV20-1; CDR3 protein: SALRELAGDTQY
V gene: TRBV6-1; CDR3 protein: ASSGALGTFHNEQF
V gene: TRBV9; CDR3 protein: ASSQDRDRGSRKLF
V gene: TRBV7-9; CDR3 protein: ASSLDTGGDQPQH
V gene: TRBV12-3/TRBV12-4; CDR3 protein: ASILGLGGRNQPQH
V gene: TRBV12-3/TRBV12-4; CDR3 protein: ASSPRPGEKLF
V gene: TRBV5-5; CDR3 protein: ASSLGWGVTDTQY